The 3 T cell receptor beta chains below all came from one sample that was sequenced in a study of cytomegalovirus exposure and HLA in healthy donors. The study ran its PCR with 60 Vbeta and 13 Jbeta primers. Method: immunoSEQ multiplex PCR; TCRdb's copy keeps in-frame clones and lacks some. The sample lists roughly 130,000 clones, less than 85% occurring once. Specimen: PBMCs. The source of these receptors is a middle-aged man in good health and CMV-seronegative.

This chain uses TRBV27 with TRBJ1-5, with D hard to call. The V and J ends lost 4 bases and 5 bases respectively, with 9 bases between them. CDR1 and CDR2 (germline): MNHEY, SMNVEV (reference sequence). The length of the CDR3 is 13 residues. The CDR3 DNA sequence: TGTGCCAGCAGTTCCGACCGGGATCAGCCCCAGCATTTT. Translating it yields CASSSDRDQPQHF.

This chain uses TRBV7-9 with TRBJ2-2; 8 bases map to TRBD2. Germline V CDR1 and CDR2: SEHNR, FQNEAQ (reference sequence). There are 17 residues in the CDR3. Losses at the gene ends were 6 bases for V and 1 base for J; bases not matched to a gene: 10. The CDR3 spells CASRDTAAGENTGELFF. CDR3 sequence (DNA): TGTGCCAGCAGGGACACGGCAGCGGGGGAGAACACCGGGGAGCTGTTTTTT.

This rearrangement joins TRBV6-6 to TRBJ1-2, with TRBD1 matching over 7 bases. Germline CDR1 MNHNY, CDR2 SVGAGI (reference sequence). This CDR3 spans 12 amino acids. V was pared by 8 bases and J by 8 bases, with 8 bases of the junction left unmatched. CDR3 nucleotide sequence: TGTGCCAGCTCTGCGACAGGGAAAGGCTACACCTTC. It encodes CASSATGKGYTF.